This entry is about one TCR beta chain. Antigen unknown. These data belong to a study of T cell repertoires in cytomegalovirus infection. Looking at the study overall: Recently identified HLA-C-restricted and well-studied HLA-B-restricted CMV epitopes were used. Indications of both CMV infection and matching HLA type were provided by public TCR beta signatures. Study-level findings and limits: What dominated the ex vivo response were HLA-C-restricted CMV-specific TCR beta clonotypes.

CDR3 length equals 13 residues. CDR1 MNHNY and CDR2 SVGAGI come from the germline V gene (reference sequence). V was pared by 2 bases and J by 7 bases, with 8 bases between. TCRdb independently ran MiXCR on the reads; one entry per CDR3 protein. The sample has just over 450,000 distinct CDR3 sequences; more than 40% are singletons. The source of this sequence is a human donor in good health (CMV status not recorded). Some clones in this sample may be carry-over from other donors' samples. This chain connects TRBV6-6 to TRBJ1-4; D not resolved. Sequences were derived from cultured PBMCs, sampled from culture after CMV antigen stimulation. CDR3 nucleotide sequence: TGTGCCAGCAGTTACGCATCGGGTGAAAAACTGTTTTTT. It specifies CASSYASGEKLFF.